The entry below describes one TCR beta chain. The CDR3 is 15 residues long. CDR1 and CDR2 from the germline V gene are SGHAT and FQDESV (reference sequence). V was pared by 1 base and J by 5 bases, with 12 bases between. The record originates from a study of T-cell reconstitution after alpha-beta-depleted transplantation in children. The TCRbeta library incorporated unique molecular identifiers. One entry per CDR3 protein results from TCRdb running MiXCR on the PCR reads. This sample carries 400,000 to 500,000 distinct CDR3 sequences, roughly a tenth of them seen once, and the ten largest clones take 4.5% to 7%.

The material sequenced was PBMCs from the stem cell graft donor, taken from the stem cell graft. This receptor was identified in a human donor who donated a stem cell graft to a child with acute myeloid leukemia. J is TRBJ2-1 and V is TRBV11-1; unclear D gene. The CDR3 DNA is TGTGCCAGCAGCTTAGGGGGTACCAGAGACAATGAGCAGTTCTTC. It encodes CASSLGGTRDNEQFF.